Given below is one T cell receptor beta chain in context. Its target is unknown. The V gene lost 4 bases and the J gene lost 1 base, with 11 bases spanning the gap. The CDR3 is 14 residues long. The germline CDR1 and CDR2 sequences are SGHRS and YFSETQ. The immunoSEQ assay was version 4, run in survey mode. Profiled with immunoSEQ multiplex PCR; TCRdb holds only in-frame clones, not every one. The sample lists some 41,000 clones; approximately 86% were seen once. The record originates from a study of persistence of HIV-infected CD4 T cells. Study-level background: Median time on suppressive ART was over seven years. Multiple blood draws of up to about 180 mL, except two donors with single leukapheresis.

Anti-CD3/anti-CD28 beads served as a nonspecific positive control stimulus. Responding CD4+ T cells were sorted by upregulation of both CD40 ligand and CD69. This chain connects TRBV5-1 to TRBJ1-1; D gene ambiguous. The material sequenced was CD4+ T cells sorted from PBMCs after roughly 17-hour stimulation, taken from a patient who received antiretroviral therapy. This clonotype was sampled from an adult man with HIV who was CMV-seropositive. CDR3 nucleotides: TGCGCCAGCAGCGTGGACGGAAAGAACACTGAAGCTTTCTTT. It encodes CASSVDGKNTEAFF.